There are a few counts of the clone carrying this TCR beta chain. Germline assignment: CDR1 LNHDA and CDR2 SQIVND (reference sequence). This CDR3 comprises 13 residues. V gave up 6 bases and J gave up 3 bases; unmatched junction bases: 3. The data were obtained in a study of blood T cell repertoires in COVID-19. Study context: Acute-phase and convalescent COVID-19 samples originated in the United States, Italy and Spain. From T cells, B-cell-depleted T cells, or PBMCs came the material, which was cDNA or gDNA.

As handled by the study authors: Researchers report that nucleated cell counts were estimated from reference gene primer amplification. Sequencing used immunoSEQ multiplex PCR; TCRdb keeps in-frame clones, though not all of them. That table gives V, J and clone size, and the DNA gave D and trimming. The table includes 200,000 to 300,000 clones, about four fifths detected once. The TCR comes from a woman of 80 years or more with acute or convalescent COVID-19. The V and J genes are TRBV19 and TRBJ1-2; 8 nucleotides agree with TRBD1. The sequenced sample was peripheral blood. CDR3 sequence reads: CASRTDRDYGYTF. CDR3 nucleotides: TGTGCCAGTAGGACGGACAGGGACTATGGCTACACCTTC. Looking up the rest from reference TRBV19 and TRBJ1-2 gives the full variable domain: DGGITQSPKYLFRKEGQNVTLSCEQNLNHDAMYWYRQDPGQGLRLIYYSQIVNDFQKGDIAEGYSVSREKKESFPLTVTSAQKNPTAFYLCASRTDRDYGYTFGSGTRLTVV.